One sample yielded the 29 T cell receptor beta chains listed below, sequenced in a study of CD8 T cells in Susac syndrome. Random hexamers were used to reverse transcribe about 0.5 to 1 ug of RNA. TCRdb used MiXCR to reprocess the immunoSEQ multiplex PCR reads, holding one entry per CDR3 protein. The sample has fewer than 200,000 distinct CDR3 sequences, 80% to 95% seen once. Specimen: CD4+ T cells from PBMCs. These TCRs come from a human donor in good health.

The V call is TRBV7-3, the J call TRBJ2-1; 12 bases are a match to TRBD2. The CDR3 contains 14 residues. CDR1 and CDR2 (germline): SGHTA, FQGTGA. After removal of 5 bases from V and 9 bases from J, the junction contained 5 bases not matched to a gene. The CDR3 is CASSTRTSGAEQFF. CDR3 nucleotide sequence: TGTGCCAGCAGCACCCGGACTAGCGGGGCTGAGCAGTTCTTC.

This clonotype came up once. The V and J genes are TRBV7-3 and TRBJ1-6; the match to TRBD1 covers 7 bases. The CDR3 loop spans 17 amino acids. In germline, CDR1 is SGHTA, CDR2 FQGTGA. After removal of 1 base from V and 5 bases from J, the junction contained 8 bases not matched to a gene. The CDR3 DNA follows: TGTGCCAGCAGCTTAAAATTTCCAGGACAGGATAATTCACCCCTCCACTTT. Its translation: CASSLKFPGQDNSPLHF.

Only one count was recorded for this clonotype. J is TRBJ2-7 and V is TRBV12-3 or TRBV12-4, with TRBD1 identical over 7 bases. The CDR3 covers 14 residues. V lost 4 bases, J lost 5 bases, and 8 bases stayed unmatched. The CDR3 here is CASSSQDRTDEQYF. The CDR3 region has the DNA TGTGCCAGCAGTTCCCAGGACAGGACCGACGAGCAGTACTTC.

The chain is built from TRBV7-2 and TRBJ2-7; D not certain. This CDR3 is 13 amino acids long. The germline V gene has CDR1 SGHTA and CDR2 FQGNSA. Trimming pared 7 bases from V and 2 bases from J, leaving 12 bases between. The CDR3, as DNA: TGTGCCAGCAATCACGGGCCGACCTACGAGCAGTACTTC. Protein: CASNHGPTYEQYF.

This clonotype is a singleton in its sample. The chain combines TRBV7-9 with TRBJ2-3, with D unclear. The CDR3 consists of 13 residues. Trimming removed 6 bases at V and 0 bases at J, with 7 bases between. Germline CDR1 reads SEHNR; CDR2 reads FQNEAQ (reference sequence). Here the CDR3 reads CASRKDSTDTQYF. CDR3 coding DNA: TGTGCCAGCAGGAAGGACAGCACAGATACGCAGTATTTT.

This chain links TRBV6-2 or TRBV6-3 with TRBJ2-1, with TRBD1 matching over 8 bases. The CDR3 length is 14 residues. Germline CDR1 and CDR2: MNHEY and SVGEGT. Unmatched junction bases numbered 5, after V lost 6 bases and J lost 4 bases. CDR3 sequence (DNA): TGTGCCAGCAGAGACAGGGGCCGGTACAATGAGCAGTTCTTC. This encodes CASRDRGRYNEQFF.

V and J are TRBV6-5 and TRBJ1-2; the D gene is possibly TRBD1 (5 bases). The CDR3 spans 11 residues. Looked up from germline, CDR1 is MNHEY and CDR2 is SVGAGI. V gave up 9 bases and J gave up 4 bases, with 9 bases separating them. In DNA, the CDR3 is TGTGCCAGTGGGGGGACCTATGGCTACACCTTC. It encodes CASGGTYGYTF.

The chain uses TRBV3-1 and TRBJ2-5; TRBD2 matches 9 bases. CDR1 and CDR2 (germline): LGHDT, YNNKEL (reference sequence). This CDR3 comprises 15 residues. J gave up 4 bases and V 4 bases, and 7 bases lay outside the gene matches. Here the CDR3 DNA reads TGTGCCAGCAGCCCCCGGCGGGGGGGCTCAGAGACCCAGTACTTC. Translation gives CASSPRRGGSETQYF.

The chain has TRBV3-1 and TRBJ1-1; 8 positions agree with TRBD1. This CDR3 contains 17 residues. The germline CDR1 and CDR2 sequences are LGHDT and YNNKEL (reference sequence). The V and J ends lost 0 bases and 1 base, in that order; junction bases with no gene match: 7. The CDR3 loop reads CASSQDSWDRPNTEAFF. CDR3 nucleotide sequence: TGTGCCAGCAGCCAAGATAGTTGGGACAGGCCGAACACTGAAGCTTTCTTT.

The CDR3 sequence is CASSLGLAGKQFF. The DNA for the CDR3 is TGTGCCAGCAGTTTGGGACTAGCGGGGAAGCAGTTCTTC. The chain employs TRBV12-3 or TRBV12-4 and TRBJ2-1; 13 nucleotides align to TRBD2. The CDR3 totals 13 residues. J lost 11 bases, V lost 3 bases, and 1 base had no gene match.

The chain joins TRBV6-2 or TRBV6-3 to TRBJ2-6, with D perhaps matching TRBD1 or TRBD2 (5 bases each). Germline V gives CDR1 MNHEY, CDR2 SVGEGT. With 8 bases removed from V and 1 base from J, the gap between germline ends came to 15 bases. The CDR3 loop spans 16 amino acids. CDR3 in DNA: TGTGCCAGCGGGACGGACTTTGCTTCTGGGGCCAACGTCCTGACTTTC. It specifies CASGTDFASGANVLTF.

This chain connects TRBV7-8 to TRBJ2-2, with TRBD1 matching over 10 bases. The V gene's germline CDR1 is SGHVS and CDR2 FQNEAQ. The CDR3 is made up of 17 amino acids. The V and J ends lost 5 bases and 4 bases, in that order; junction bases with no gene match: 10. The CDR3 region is CASSPLPGTGATGELFF. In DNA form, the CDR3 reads TGTGCCAGCAGCCCTCTCCCCGGGACAGGGGCCACCGGGGAGCTGTTTTTT.

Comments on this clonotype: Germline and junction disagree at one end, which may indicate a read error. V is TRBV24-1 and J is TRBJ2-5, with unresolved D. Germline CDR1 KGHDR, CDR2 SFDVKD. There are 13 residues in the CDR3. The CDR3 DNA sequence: TGTGCCACCAGTGATCCGAAGCAAGGGACCCAGTACTTC. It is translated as CATSDPKQGTQYF.

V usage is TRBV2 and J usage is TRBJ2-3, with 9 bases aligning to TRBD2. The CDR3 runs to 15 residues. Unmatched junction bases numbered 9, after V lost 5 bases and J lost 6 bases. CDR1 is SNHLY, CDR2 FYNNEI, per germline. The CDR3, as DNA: TGTGCCAGCAGTCTAGCGGGGTTACCGATTGATACGCAGTATTTT. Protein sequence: CASSLAGLPIDTQYF. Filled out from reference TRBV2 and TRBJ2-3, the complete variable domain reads EPEVTQTPSHQVTQMGQEVILRCVPISNHLYFYWYRQILGQKVEFLVSFYNNEISEKSEIFDDQFSVERPDGSNFTLKIRSTKLEDSAMYFCASSLAGLPIDTQYFGPGTRLTVL.

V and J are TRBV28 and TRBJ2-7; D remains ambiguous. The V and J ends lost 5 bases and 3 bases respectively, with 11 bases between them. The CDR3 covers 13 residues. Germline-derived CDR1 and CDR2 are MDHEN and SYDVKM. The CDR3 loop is CASSQRPIYEQYF. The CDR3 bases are TGTGCCAGCAGTCAAAGACCTATCTACGAGCAGTACTTC.

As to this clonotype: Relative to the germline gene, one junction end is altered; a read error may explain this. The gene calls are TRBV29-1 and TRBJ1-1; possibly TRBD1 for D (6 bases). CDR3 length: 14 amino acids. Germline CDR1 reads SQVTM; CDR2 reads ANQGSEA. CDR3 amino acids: CSASGGQGPTGAFF. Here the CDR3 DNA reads TGCAGCGCCTCGGGAGGTCAGGGGCCCACTGGAGCTTTCTTT.

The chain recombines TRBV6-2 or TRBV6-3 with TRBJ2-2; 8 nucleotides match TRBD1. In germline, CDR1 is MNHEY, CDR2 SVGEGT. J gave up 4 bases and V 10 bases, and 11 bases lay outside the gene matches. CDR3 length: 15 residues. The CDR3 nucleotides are TGTGCCATCCTACGACAGGGGAAGAGCACCGGGGAGCTGTTTTTT. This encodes CAILRQGKSTGELFF.

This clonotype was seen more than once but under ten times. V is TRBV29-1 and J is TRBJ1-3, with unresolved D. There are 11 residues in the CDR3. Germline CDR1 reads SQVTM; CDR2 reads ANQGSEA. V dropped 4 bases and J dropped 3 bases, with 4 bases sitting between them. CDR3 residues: CSVGSGNTIYF. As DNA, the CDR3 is TGCAGCGTTGGCAGTGGAAACACCATATATTTT.

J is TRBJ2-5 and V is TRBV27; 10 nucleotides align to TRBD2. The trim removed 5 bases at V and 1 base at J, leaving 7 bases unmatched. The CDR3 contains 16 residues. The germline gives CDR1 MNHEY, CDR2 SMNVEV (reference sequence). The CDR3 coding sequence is TGTGCCAGCAGTCCTCGATCTAGCGGGGGCCAAGAGACCCAGTACTTC. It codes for CASSPRSSGGQETQYF.

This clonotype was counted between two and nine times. In nucleotides, the CDR3 is TGTGCCAGTAGTATCAACGGTAATCAGCCCCAGCATTTT. Translated, it gives CASSINGNQPQHF. The chain joins TRBV19 to TRBJ1-5; D is uncertain. With 3 bases removed from V and 4 bases from J, the gap between germline ends came to 7 bases. The CDR3 contains 13 residues. CDR1 and CDR2 (germline): LNHDA, SQIVND (reference sequence).

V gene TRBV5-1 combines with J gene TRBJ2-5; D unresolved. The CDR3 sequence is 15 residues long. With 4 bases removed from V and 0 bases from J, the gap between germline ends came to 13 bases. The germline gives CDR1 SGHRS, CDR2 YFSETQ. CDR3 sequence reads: CASSPTPPNQETQYF. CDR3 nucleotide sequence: TGCGCCAGCAGCCCGACTCCTCCAAACCAAGAGACCCAGTACTTC.

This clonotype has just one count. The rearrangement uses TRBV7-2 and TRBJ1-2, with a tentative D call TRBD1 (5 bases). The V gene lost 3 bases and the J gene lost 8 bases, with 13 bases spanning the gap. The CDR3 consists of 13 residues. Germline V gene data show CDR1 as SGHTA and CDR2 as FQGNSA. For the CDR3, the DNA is TGTGCCAGCAGCTTCGCCGGGGGAAGGGGCTACACCTTC. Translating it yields CASSFAGGRGYTF.

DNA of the CDR3: TGCAGTGCTAGGACGGGGACAGGGACCCGTTATAGCAATCAGCCCCAGCATTTT. Its translation is CSARTGTGTRYSNQPQHF. The chain couples TRBV20-1 to TRBJ1-5, with TRBD1 identical over 9 bases. After removal of 3 bases from V and 0 bases from J, the junction contained 12 bases not matched to a gene. CDR1 is DFQATT, CDR2 SNEGSKA, per germline (reference sequence). The CDR3 covers 18 residues.

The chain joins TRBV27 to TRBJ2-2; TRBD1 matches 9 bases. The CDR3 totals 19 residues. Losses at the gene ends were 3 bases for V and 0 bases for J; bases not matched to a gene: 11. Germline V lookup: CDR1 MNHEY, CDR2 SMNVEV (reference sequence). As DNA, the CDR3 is TGTGCCAGCAGTTTGAACAGGGGGCTAATTTCTTCGAACACCGGGGAGCTGTTTTTT. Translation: CASSLNRGLISSNTGELFF.

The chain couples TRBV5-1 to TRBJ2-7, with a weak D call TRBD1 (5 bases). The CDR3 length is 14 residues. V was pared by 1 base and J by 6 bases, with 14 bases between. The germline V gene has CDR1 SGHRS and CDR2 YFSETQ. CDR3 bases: TGCGCCAGCAGCTTGTCGGGCAGGGTGAGCGAGCAGTACGTC. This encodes CASSLSGRVSEQYV.

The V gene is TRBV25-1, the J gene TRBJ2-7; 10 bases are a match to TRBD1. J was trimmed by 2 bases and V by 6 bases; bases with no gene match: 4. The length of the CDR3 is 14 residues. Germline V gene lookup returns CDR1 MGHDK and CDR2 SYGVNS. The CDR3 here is CASSRDRGTYEQYF. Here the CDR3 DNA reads TGTGCCAGCAGCCGGGACAGGGGTACCTACGAGCAGTACTTC.

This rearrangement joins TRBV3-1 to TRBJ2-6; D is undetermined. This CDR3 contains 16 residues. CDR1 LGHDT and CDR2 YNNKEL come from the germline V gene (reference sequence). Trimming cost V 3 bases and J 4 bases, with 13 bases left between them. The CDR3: CASSQPPGAGANVLTF. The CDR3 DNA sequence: TGTGCCAGCAGCCAGCCCCCCGGCGCGGGGGCCAACGTCCTGACTTTC.

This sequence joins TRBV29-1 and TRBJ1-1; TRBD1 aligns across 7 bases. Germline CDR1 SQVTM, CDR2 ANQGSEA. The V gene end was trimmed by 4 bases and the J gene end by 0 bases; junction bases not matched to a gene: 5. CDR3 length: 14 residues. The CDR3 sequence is CSVGYRGMNTEAFF. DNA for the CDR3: TGCAGCGTTGGATACAGGGGTATGAACACTGAAGCTTTCTTT.

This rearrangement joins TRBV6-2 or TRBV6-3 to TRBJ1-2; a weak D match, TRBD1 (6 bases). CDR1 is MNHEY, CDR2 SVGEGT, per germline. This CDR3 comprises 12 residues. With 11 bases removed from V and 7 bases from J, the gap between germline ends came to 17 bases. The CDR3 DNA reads TGTGCCTGTACCCCTACAGGGTTTGGCTACACCTTC. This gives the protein CACTPTGFGYTF.